These 27 T cell receptor beta chains originate from one sample sequenced in a study of blood T cell repertoires in COVID-19. The table came from immunoSEQ multiplex PCR; TCRdb's copy has only in-frame clones and leaves some out. This sample carries hundreds of thousands of clones, over 70% of them seen once, and the ten largest clones take about 8%. The specimen was peripheral blood. The receptors stem from a woman older than 75 with acute or convalescent COVID-19.

This clone has more than one count but fewer than ten. J is TRBJ1-5 and V is TRBV7-8; TRBD1 matches 8 bases. Germline assignment: CDR1 SGHVS and CDR2 FQNEAQ. This CDR3 comprises 13 residues. The V gene end was trimmed by 5 bases and the J gene end by 4 bases; junction bases not matched to a gene: 1. CDR3 bases: TGTGCCAGCAGCGACAGGGGAAATCAGCCCCAGCATTTT. This codes for CASSDRGNQPQHF.

The chain employs TRBV5-1 and TRBJ2-2; possibly TRBD1 for D (6 bases). CDR1 and CDR2 (germline): SGHRS, YFSETQ. The CDR3 has 15 amino acids. V shed 0 bases and J shed 0 bases, with 6 bases lying between them. CDR3 in DNA: TGCGCCAGCAGCTTGGACAGGGCGAACACCGGGGAGCTGTTTTTT. Protein sequence: CASSLDRANTGELFF.

This rearrangement joins TRBV10-3 to TRBJ2-3; TRBD2 matches at 14 bases. CDR1 and CDR2 (germline): ENHRY, SYGVKD. The CDR3 sequence is 15 residues long. The V segment lost 7 bases and the J segment 4 bases; nucleotides outside the gene matches: 4. CDR3 in amino acids: CAIKLTSGGADTQYF. The DNA of the CDR3 is TGTGCCATCAAGCTGACTAGCGGGGGGGCAGATACGCAGTATTTT.

The chain employs TRBV18 and TRBJ1-3; D is unresolved. The CDR3 length is 15 residues. Germline CDR1 KGHSH, CDR2 LQKENI. V lost 0 bases and J 8 bases, leaving 14 bases between the germline ends. The CDR3 nucleotides read TGTGCCAGCTCACCACCGGCGGCACCTCCGGACACCATATATTTT. This gives the protein CASSPPAAPPDTIYF.

This clone qualifies as large (0.1 to 1%). The V call is TRBV2, the J call TRBJ2-7; D unclear. This CDR3 has 12 amino acids. Germline V gene data show CDR1 as SNHLY and CDR2 as FYNNEI. The germline V and J ends were trimmed by 3 bases and 5 bases, with 8 bases remaining between them. The DNA for the CDR3 is TGTGCCAGCAGTGATGCCCTAAACGAGCAGTACTTC. Residues: CASSDALNEQYF.

J is TRBJ1-5 and V is TRBV12-5, with D tentatively TRBD1 (6 bases). The germline gives CDR1 LGHNT, CDR2 FRNRAP. This CDR3 comprises 14 residues. V lost 5 bases to trimming and J lost 2 bases, with 10 bases between them. CDR3 protein: CASGPSGGNQPQHF. Here the CDR3 DNA reads TGTGCTAGTGGTCCTTCAGGGGGCAATCAGCCCCAGCATTTT.

The rearrangement links TRBV6-1 to TRBJ1-4, with 7 bases matching TRBD1. The CDR3 is 13 residues long. Germline CDR1 is MNHNS and CDR2 is SASEGT. With V trimmed by 3 bases and J by 5 bases, 0 bases remained unmatched. CDR3 sequence: CASSDRGNEKLFF. The CDR3 region has the DNA TGTGCCAGCAGTGACAGGGGGAATGAAAAACTGTTTTTT.

This chain connects TRBV6-5 to TRBJ1-1, with a tentative D call TRBD1 (5 bases). V was clipped by 6 bases and J by 3 bases, with 11 bases between them. Germline assignment: CDR1 MNHEY and CDR2 SVGAGI. This CDR3 is 13 amino acids long. The CDR3 coding sequence is TGTGCCAGCAGGGGGGACTCATACACTGAAGCTTTCTTT. Amino acids: CASRGDSYTEAFF.

The V gene is TRBV18, the J gene TRBJ2-1, with 11 positions matching TRBD2. Germline trimming cut 0 bases from V and 9 bases from J; bases unmatched to any gene: 10. Germline lookup yields CDR1 KGHSH and CDR2 LQKENI. CDR3 size: 17 residues. The CDR3 protein is CASSPPTSGASAPEQFF. For the CDR3, the DNA is TGTGCCAGCTCACCACCGACTAGCGGGGCCTCGGCTCCTGAGCAGTTCTTC.

The chain joins TRBV9 to TRBJ2-3, with 10 bases aligning to TRBD2. The CDR3 is 18 amino acids. Losses at the gene ends were 3 bases for V and 0 bases for J; bases not matched to a gene: 10. Germline V gene data show CDR1 as SGDLS and CDR2 as YYNGEE. The CDR3 is CASSETSGTSWSTDTQYF. The CDR3 DNA follows: TGTGCCAGCAGCGAAACTAGCGGGACCAGTTGGAGCACAGATACGCAGTATTTT.

This chain links TRBV11-2 with TRBJ2-1; D may be TRBD2 (6 bases). CDR1 is SGHAT and CDR2 is FQNNGV in the germline V gene. The CDR3 consists of 15 residues. V shed 5 bases and J shed 2 bases, with 13 bases lying between them. DNA for the CDR3: TGTGCCAGCAGCCCGCCCGGGGGAACCTACAATGAGCAGTTCTTC. Its translation is CASSPPGGTYNEQFF. Full variable domain (missing parts from reference TRBV11-2 and TRBJ2-1): EAGVAQSPRYKIIEKRQSVAFWCNPISGHATLYWYQQILGQGPKLLIQFQNNGVVDDSQLPKDRFSAERLKGVDSTLKIQPAKLEDSAVYLCASSPPGGTYNEQFFGPGTRLTVL.

The chain uses TRBV3-1 (or the pseudogene TRBV3-2) and TRBJ2-7; the match to TRBD1 covers 10 bases. This CDR3 contains 14 residues. Germline V gene lookup returns CDR1 LGHDT and CDR2 YNNKEL (reference sequence). The V gene end was trimmed by 6 bases and the J gene end by 1 base; junction bases not matched to a gene: 3. CDR3 DNA sequence: TGTGCCAGCAGACTGGGACAGGGGTCCTACGAGCAGTACTTC. Amino acids: CASRLGQGSYEQYF.

The count of this clone is one. The V gene is TRBV6-1, the J gene TRBJ2-7; TRBD1 might be the D (5 bases). The CDR3 consists of 15 residues. The V and J ends lost 2 bases and 3 bases respectively, with 14 bases between them. Looked up from germline, CDR1 is MNHNS and CDR2 is SASEGT. The CDR3 DNA reads as TGTGCCAGCAGTGAAAACCAGGGAACTAACTACGAGCAGTACTTC. Its protein is CASSENQGTNYEQYF.

The CDR3 region has the DNA TGTGCCAGCAATCCGGGACTAGCGGGATACAATGAGCAGTTCTTC. Translation gives CASNPGLAGYNEQFF. The chain uses TRBV28 and TRBJ2-1, with 13 bases aligning to TRBD2. The CDR3 totals 15 residues. Trimming at V came to 7 bases and at J to 4 bases, leaving 4 bases not matched to a gene. Germline CDR1 MDHEN, CDR2 SYDVKM.

CDR3 in DNA: TGTGCCTGGAGTGTAAGACAGGGGAGATACGAGCAGTACTTC. Its protein is CAWSVRQGRYEQYF. The genes are TRBV30 and TRBJ2-7, with TRBD1 identical over 8 bases. From germline, CDR1 is GTSNPN and CDR2 SVGIG (reference sequence). J gave up 4 bases and V 0 bases, and 5 bases lay outside the gene matches. The length of the CDR3 is 14 residues.

J is TRBJ2-7 and V is TRBV11-2; TRBD1 matches 10 bases. CDR1 and CDR2 (germline): SGHAT, FQNNGV. CDR3 size: 14 residues. The V gene end was trimmed by 5 bases and the J gene end by 4 bases; junction bases not matched to a gene: 5. The CDR3 DNA sequence: TGTGCCAGCAGCCCCGGGACAGGGGCTTACGAGCAGTACTTC. This sequence encodes CASSPGTGAYEQYF.

The V call is TRBV3-1 (or the pseudogene TRBV3-2), the J call TRBJ2-5; maybe TRBD2 (6 bases). Trimming took 5 bases from V and 4 from J, leaving 14 bases between them. The CDR3 runs 14 residues. CDR1 and CDR2 (germline): LGHDT, YNNKEL (reference sequence). DNA for the CDR3: TGTGCCAGCAGCTCCTGGGGGGTAGGAGAGACCCAGTACTTC. It codes for CASSSWGVGETQYF.

The chain employs TRBV24-1 and TRBJ2-1; 13 nucleotides align to TRBD2. With 1 base clipped from V and 8 bases from J, the junction kept 4 bases outside the gene matches. The CDR3 runs 16 residues. The germline CDR1 and CDR2 sequences are KGHDR and SFDVKD. The CDR3 loop reads CATSDLGTSGNYEQFF. As DNA, the CDR3 is TGTGCCACCAGTGATTTAGGGACTAGCGGGAATTATGAGCAGTTCTTC.

The chain joins TRBV5-1 to TRBJ1-1; 11 bases line up with TRBD1. CDR1 and CDR2 from the germline V gene are SGHRS and YFSETQ. The CDR3 spans 16 residues. The trim removed 6 bases at V and 7 bases at J, leaving 14 bases unmatched. CDR3 amino acids: CASTQLSGTGGREAFF. CDR3 nucleotides: TGCGCCAGCACCCAATTGTCCGGGACAGGGGGACGTGAAGCTTTCTTT.

DNA of the CDR3: TGTGCCAGCAACGACAGGTCAGGGAACACTGAAGCTTTCTTT. This translates into CASNDRSGNTEAFF. The rearrangement joins TRBV21-1 to TRBJ1-1; the D call TRBD1 from the table was never checked on the DNA. TRBV21-1 is recorded as a pseudogene. This CDR3 spans 14 amino acids.

The chain combines TRBV6-6 with TRBJ1-4; 7 nucleotides align to TRBD1. The CDR3 totals 14 residues. The germline V gene encodes CDR1 MNHNY and CDR2 SVGAGI (reference sequence). The trim removed 6 bases at V and 4 bases at J, leaving 5 bases unmatched. The CDR3 protein is CASSPGQINEKLFF. As DNA, the CDR3 is TGTGCCAGCAGCCCGGGACAGATTAATGAAAAACTGTTTTTT.

The chain links TRBV5-8 to TRBJ2-5, with TRBD2 identical over 10 bases. The J segment lost 4 bases and the V segment lost 1 base, leaving 7 bases of the junction unmatched. The length of the CDR3 is 16 residues. The germline V gene encodes CDR1 SGHTS and CDR2 YDEGEE. This CDR3 reads CASSLSSGGAVETQYF. In DNA, the CDR3 is TGTGCCAGCAGCTTGTCGAGCGGGGGGGCCGTAGAGACCCAGTACTTC.

The chain carries TRBV18 and TRBJ1-5; the match to TRBD1 covers 9 bases. Germline V lookup: CDR1 KGHSH, CDR2 LQKENI. The V gene end was trimmed by 6 bases and the J gene end by 0 bases; junction bases not matched to a gene: 9. The CDR3 sequence is 17 residues long. CDR3 sequence (DNA): TGTGCCAGCTCGCCCGGGACAGGGCTGAATAGCAATCAGCCCCAGCATTTT. Residues: CASSPGTGLNSNQPQHF.

V usage is TRBV6-5 and J usage is TRBJ1-3, with D possibly TRBD1 on 6 matching bases. The germline V and J ends were trimmed by 2 bases and 3 bases, with 11 bases remaining between them. CDR1 and CDR2 from the germline V gene are MNHEY and SVGAGI. CDR3 length equals 15 residues. In nucleotides, the CDR3 is TGTGCCAGCAGTTACCAGGGGCTGGGTGGAAACACCATATATTTT. This gives the protein CASSYQGLGGNTIYF.

CDR3 protein: CASSWTRAGGPRNEQFF. As DNA, the CDR3 is TGCGCCAGCAGCTGGACAAGAGCGGGAGGGCCTCGGAATGAGCAGTTCTTC. This rearrangement joins TRBV5-1 to TRBJ2-1, with 10 bases aligning to TRBD2. Germline V gene sequence: CDR1 SGHRS, CDR2 YFSETQ. The CDR3 consists of 17 residues. Losses at the gene ends were 3 bases for V and 7 bases for J; bases not matched to a gene: 13.

The rearrangement uses TRBV4-1 and TRBJ2-5, with TRBD1 matching over 9 bases. This CDR3 has 16 residues. Germline CDR1 is MGHRA and CDR2 is YSYEKL. The ends lost 4 bases at V and 5 bases at J; junction bases unmatched: 11. The CDR3 DNA follows: TGCGCCAGCAGCCCGACCGGGACAGGGACTTGGGAGACCCAGTACTTC. This encodes CASSPTGTGTWETQYF.

The J gene is TRBJ2-3, the V gene TRBV4-2; tentatively, D is TRBD2 (6 bases). Trimming took off 3 bases at V and 4 bases at J, with 17 bases between the two ends. The germline V gene encodes CDR1 LGHNA and CDR2 YNFKEQ. The CDR3 runs 16 residues. The CDR3 protein is CASSQAPAGIADTQYF. The CDR3 DNA follows: TGTGCCAGCAGCCAGGCCCCAGCGGGTATCGCAGATACGCAGTATTTT.